This TCR beta chain was recovered during a study of blood T cell repertoires in COVID-19. Study-level information: Acute and convalescent COVID-19 samples came from the United States, Italy and Spain.

Only a few counts were recorded for this clone. Those who participated ranged in age from about 18 to 95 years and resided in about 24 US areas. Sequencing was performed with immunoSEQ multiplex PCR; in TCRdb, only in-frame clones are kept and a portion is missing. The table shows approximately 230,000 clones, with around 89% occurring only once. J gave up 5 bases and V 5 bases, and 7 bases lay outside the gene matches. Germline CDR1 is SQVTM and CDR2 is ANQGSEA. This CDR3 has 13 amino acids. The gene calls are TRBV29-1 and TRBJ1-2; 8 nucleotides match TRBD1. The sequence derives from a woman in her 30s who had recovered from COVID-19. Sequencing was carried out using PBMCs or T cells enriched from blood (not recorded which). CDR3 residues: CSVIAGGRYGYTF. The CDR3 nucleotides are TGCAGCGTTATCGCAGGGGGCCGGTATGGCTACACCTTC.